The source of this T cell receptor beta chain is a study of blood T cell repertoires in COVID-19. As for the study in general: Samples of COVID-19 (acute and convalescent) were obtained from the United States, Italy and Spain. T cells, B-cell-depleted T cells, or PBMCs supplied cDNA or gDNA.

Germline V CDR1 and CDR2: KGHDR, SFDVKD. This CDR3 region has 13 residues. Trimming cost V 5 bases and J 3 bases, with 7 bases left between them. Original handling: Cell counts per sample came from amplifying reference gene primers. Profiling relied on immunoSEQ multiplex PCR, and the TCRdb table lists in-frame clones only, not all of them. D and trimming come from the DNA, and the V and J calls and clone size come from that table. The top ten clones hold roughly 3.6% of a sample with 350,000 to 450,000 clones, about 85% of them seen once. Sequencing input: peripheral blood. This clonotype was obtained from a woman aged 18-30 years with acute or convalescent COVID-19. The chain has TRBV24-1 and TRBJ1-5; D is unclear. In DNA form, the CDR3 reads TGTGCCACCAGTGGGAGCCCCAATCAGCCCCAGCATTTT. Its protein is CATSGSPNQPQHF.